This TCR beta chain originates from a study of blood T cell repertoires in COVID-19 (dated by TCRdb to the early 2020s). At the level of the whole study: Collaborator samples came from the United States, Italy and Spain and covered acute and convalescent phases of COVID-19. The material from the prospective study consisted of cDNA or gDNA derived from T cells, B-cell-depleted T cells, or PBMCs. Subjects who had been exposed to COVID-19, were actively infected with it, or had recovered from it provided the deeply sampled blood TCRbeta repertoires that made up the dataset. The repertoires were made available in a free public database intended to serve as a resource for research on the immune response to SARS-CoV-2. Samples were obtained from the ongoing ImmuneRACE study (first 160 participants) and from 1,000 to 1,500 subjects provided by 6 global collaborators. The sample metadata nearly always contained a de-identified subject ID, COVID-19 status, age in years and sex. Where available, HLA class I and class II types were taken from metadata supplied by the sample provider and were not determined by assay-based typing.

The CDR3 runs 16 amino acids, cysteine and phenylalanine included. Just CDR3 DNA is preserved here, 48 bases in frame from base 1. V is clipped by 10 bases and J by 2 bases, and the sequence between their germline boundaries is 21 bases long. CDR1 and CDR2 were assigned from the germline V gene as WSHSY and SAAADI. TCRbeta CDR3 regions were amplified from genomic DNA by means of the immunoSEQ Assay, a bias-controlled multiplex PCR. Per the source publication's procedure: The number of nucleated cells in each sample was estimated by amplification of reference gene primers within the assay. To quantify the absolute abundance of each unique TCRbeta CDR3 rearrangement, sequence reads were collapsed and filtered. For each sample, productive Simpson clonality was calculated as the square root of Simpson's diversity index across productive rearrangements. In its TCRdb copy, this immuneACCESS table keeps in-frame sequences only and misses some clones. Where compared with another copy, unresolved V genes explain less than half of these, and the others have no known cause. The D gene and trimming were derived from the DNA, and the V and J assignments and clone size from that table. A total of under 300,000 clones appear in this sample, roughly 80% of them only once. The top ten clonotypes cover approximately 9.6% of the sample.

This clone has only one observation. Its antigen is not yet known. No much larger clone exists at a distance of one base, and base qualities are not known. Overall study results and their limits: The amount of clinical and demographic metadata varied by source and participant and was provided uncurated.

Whole blood was collected in K2EDTA tubes by collaborating institutions according to the institutions' own protocols. Collaborator samples were shipped for TCRbeta analysis as frozen whole blood, isolated PBMCs, or DNA extracted from either sample type. Sequenced: peripheral blood. The V gene is TRBV10-2 and the J gene is TRBJ1-5; the D region possibly corresponds to TRBD1 (5 bases align). This TCR was recovered from an elderly woman with acute or convalescent COVID-19. The DNA sequence is TGCGCCACACCCCAGGAGGGACCAGGAGGCAATCAGCCCCAGCATTTT. This yields the protein CATPQEGPGGNQPQHF.